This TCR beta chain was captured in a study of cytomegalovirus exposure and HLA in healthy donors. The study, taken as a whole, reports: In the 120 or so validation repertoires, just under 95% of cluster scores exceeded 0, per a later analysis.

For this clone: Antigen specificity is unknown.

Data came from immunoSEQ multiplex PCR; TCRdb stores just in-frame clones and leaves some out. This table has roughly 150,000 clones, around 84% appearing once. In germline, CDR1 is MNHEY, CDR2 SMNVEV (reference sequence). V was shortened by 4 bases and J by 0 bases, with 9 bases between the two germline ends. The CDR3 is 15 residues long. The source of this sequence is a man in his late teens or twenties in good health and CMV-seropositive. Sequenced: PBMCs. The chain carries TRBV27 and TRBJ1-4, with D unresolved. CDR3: CASSSWSATNEKLFF. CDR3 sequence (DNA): TGTGCCAGCAGTTCCTGGTCGGCAACTAATGAAAAACTGTTTTTT.